Following are 14 T cell receptor beta chains from one sample sequenced in a study of monozygotic twins with inflammatory bowel disease. With the 5' RACE reads reprocessed, TCRdb shows one record per CDR3 protein and no DNA. The ten most abundant clones cover about 2.4% of a sample with some 400,000 distinct CDR3 sequences. Source material: blood. These receptors were obtained from a human donor with ulcerative colitis or Crohn's disease, or a healthy co-twin of an affected twin (not recorded which).

The CDR3 here is CSARGRRLAGVPQETQYF. V gene TRBV20-1 combines with J gene TRBJ2-5; the TRBD2 assignment by TCRdb is unverifiable without DNA. CDR1 is DFQATT, CDR2 SNEGSKA, per germline (reference sequence). This CDR3 is 18 amino acids long.

V and J are TRBV13 and TRBJ1-2; the TCRdb D gene call, TRBD1, has no DNA to confirm it. This CDR3 is built from 16 residues. The germline CDR1 and CDR2 sequences are PRHDT and FYEKMQ (reference sequence). The CDR3 spells CASSPRDRSANYGYTF.

The rearrangement uses TRBV2 and TRBJ2-6. Germline assignment: CDR1 SNHLY and CDR2 FYNNEI. The CDR3 totals 15 residues. CDR3 amino acids: CASSEVVSGANVLTF.

The chain is built from TRBV20-1 and TRBJ1-1; the TCRdb D gene call, TRBD1, has no DNA to confirm it. Per the germline V gene, CDR1 is DFQATT and CDR2 is SNEGSKA (reference sequence). The length of the CDR3 is 12 residues. The CDR3 sequence: CSPRGTNTEAFF.

The chain uses TRBV5-1 and TRBJ2-2; TCRdb returns TRBD1, unconfirmable since there is no DNA. The CDR3 consists of 16 residues. Germline V gene data show CDR1 as SGHRS and CDR2 as YFSETQ. The CDR3 loop reads CASSRQGFGNTGELFF.

The CDR3 reads CASSWGPSTDTQYF. The chain carries TRBV28 and TRBJ2-3; absent DNA, TCRdb's TRBD1 call cannot be checked. Germline V gene lookup returns CDR1 MDHEN and CDR2 SYDVKM. This CDR3 region has 14 residues.

The V gene is TRBV14, the J gene TRBJ2-5; TCRdb's assignment of TRBD1 cannot be checked, as there is no DNA. The CDR3 consists of 15 residues. Germline V gives CDR1 SGHDN, CDR2 FVKESK. Here the CDR3 reads CASSQLEGGPETQYF.

The chain joins TRBV19 to TRBJ2-4; TCRdb's D call of TRBD2 is untestable without DNA. The CDR3 consists of 12 residues. The germline V gene encodes CDR1 LNHDA and CDR2 SQIVND (reference sequence). The CDR3 region is CASSSEEGIQYF. Filled out from reference TRBV19 and TRBJ2-4, the complete variable domain reads DGGITQSPKYLFRKEGQNVTLSCEQNLNHDAMYWYRQDPGQGLRLIYYSQIVNDFQKGDIAEGYSVSREKKESFPLTVTSAQKNPTAFYLCASSSEEGIQYFGAGTRLSVL.

The rearrangement links TRBV20-1 to TRBJ2-2; TCRdb's D gene call, TRBD1, goes unchecked for lack of DNA. The V gene's germline CDR1 is DFQATT and CDR2 SNEGSKA (reference sequence). This CDR3 contains 16 residues. The chain's CDR3 is CSAREGRDRTTGELFF.

V usage is TRBV4-1 and J usage is TRBJ2-1. The V gene's germline CDR1 is MGHRA and CDR2 YSYEKL. The CDR3 spans 15 residues. CDR3 sequence: CASSRTKVNYNEQFF.

The chain is built from TRBV5-1 and TRBJ2-1. Per the germline V gene, CDR1 is SGHRS and CDR2 is YFSETQ. This CDR3 contains 14 residues. The CDR3: CASSLEGLPNEQFF. Supplemented by reference TRBV5-1 and TRBJ2-1, the full variable domain reads KAGVTQTPRYLIKTRGQQVTLSCSPISGHRSVSWYQQTPGQGLQFLFEYFSETQRNKGNFPGRFSGRQFSNSRSEMNVSTLELGDSALYLCASSLEGLPNEQFFGPGTRLTVL.

This chain uses TRBV3-1 with TRBJ1-2. This CDR3 spans 15 amino acids. CDR1 LGHDT and CDR2 YNNKEL come from the germline V gene (reference sequence). The CDR3 protein is CASSPTRTANYGYTF.

The rearrangement uses TRBV5-1 and TRBJ2-1. Per the germline V gene, CDR1 is SGHRS and CDR2 is YFSETQ. The CDR3 runs to 14 residues. The CDR3 loop reads CASSLDPVYNEQFF. The full variable domain, completed using reference TRBV5-1 and TRBJ2-1, is KAGVTQTPRYLIKTRGQQVTLSCSPISGHRSVSWYQQTPGQGLQFLFEYFSETQRNKGNFPGRFSGRQFSNSRSEMNVSTLELGDSALYLCASSLDPVYNEQFFGPGTRLTVL.

The CDR3 protein is CASGPGERYGYTF. The V and J genes are TRBV7-3 and TRBJ1-2; without DNA, the TCRdb call of TRBD1 cannot be checked. This CDR3 contains 13 residues. The germline V gene encodes CDR1 SGHTA and CDR2 FQGTGA.